This T cell receptor (beta chain) was profiled in a study of graft-versus-host responses after intestinal transplantation. Using immunoSEQ multiplex PCR, the repertoire was profiled, and TCRdb retains in-frame clones only, with some absent. The sample includes around 38,000 clones, roughly four fifths of them seen just once. The CDR3 has 15 residues. Germline trimming cut 6 bases from V and 7 bases from J; bases unmatched to any gene: 12. CDR1 MNHNY and CDR2 SVGAGI come from the germline V gene (reference sequence). The clonotype originates from a human patient who received an intestinal transplant, so some T cells may come from the graft donor. The chain couples TRBV6-6 to TRBJ2-5; 9 bases align to TRBD1. The source was PBMCs, collected less than 1,400 days after transplant. CDR3 nucleotides: TGTGCCAGCAGACCCGGACAGGGGTGGGAAGTGACCCAGTACTTC. Translated: CASRPGQGWEVTQYF.